The rows below give T cell receptor beta chains drawn from one sample of a study of T cell responses to AZD1222 COVID-19 vaccine. Clones were read by immunoSEQ multiplex PCR, and TCRdb kept only the in-frame ones, dropping some. The sample includes over 90,000 clones, around 91% of them seen just once. The sequences come from peripheral blood, collected on day 0 of AZD1222 vaccination. The source of these receptors is an adult in good health. The conserved cysteine and the conserved F or W are not part of the CDR3 here.

V gene: TRBV12-3/TRBV12-4; CDR3 protein: ASSPNAIGYT
V gene: TRBV18; CDR3 protein: ASSPLAGPNTEAF
V gene: TRBV27; CDR3 protein: ASSLPGGEGVPLGYEQY
V gene: TRBV7-9; CDR3 protein: ASSLLVGGSGYT
V gene: TRBV4-3; CDR3 protein: ASSQKPGAGAMTPDTQY
V gene: TRBV28; CDR3 protein: ASSIPTGYGYT
V gene: TRBV19; CDR3 protein: ASSSRVRKENQPQH
V gene: TRBV9; CDR3 protein: ASSVGGPGDTQY
V gene: TRBV4-2; CDR3 protein: ASSQVVGYEQY
V gene: TRBV5-6; CDR3 protein: ASSLLAGPSNYGYT
V gene: TRBV7-9; CDR3 protein: ASSRITGSGELF
V gene: TRBV27; CDR3 protein: ASSTGPEAF
V gene: TRBV18; CDR3 protein: ASSLQETQY
V gene: TRBV19; CDR3 protein: ASSIMDATEAF
V gene: TRBV27; CDR3 protein: ASRSFVAGGPETQY
V gene: TRBV7-6; CDR3 protein: ASSLDWGRVSETQY
V gene: TRBV27; CDR3 protein: ASSLSGTSEQY
V gene: TRBV2; CDR3 protein: ASRGEGLETQY